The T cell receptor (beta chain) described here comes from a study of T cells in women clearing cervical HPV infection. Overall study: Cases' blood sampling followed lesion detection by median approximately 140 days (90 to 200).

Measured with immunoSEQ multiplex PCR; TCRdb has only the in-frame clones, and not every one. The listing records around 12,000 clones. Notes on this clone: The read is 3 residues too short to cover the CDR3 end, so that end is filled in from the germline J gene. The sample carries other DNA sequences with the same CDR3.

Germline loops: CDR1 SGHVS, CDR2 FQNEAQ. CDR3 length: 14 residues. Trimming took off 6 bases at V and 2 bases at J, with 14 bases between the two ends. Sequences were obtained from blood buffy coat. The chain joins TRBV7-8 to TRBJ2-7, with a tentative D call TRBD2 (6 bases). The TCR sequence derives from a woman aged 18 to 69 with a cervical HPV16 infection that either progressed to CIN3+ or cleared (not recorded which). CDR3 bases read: TGTGCCAGCAGTTTTAGCGGAAATGCCTACGAG. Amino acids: CASSFSGNAYE. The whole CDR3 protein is CASSFSGNAYEQYF.